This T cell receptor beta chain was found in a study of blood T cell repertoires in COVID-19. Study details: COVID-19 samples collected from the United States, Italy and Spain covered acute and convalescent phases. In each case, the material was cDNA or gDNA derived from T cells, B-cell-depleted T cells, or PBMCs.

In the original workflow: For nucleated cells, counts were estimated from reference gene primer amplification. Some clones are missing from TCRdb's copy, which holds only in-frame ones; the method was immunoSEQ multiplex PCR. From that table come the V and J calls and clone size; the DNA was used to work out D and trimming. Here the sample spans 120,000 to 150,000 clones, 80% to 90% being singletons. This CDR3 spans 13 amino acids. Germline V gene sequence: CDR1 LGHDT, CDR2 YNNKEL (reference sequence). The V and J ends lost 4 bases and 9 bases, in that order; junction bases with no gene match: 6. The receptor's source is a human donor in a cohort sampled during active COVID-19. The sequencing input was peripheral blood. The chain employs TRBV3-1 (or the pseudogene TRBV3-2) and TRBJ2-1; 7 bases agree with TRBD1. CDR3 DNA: TGTGCCAGCAGCCTAACGACAGGGTTTGAGCAGTTCTTC. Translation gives CASSLTTGFEQFF.